This T cell receptor (beta chain) was sequenced in a study of blood T cell repertoires in COVID-19. The wider study: Collection of acute and convalescent COVID-19 samples took place in the United States, Italy and Spain.

Adults between roughly 18 and 90 years of age took part from about two dozen US areas. Clones were sequenced by immunoSEQ multiplex PCR, and TCRdb holds only the in-frame ones, with some missing. The data hold over 250,000 clones, with around nine tenths observed a single time. CDR1 is SGDLS and CDR2 is YYNGEE in the germline V gene. The CDR3 runs to 15 residues. Trimming took off 0 bases at V and 0 bases at J, with 9 bases between the two ends. This TCR was recovered from a woman aged 55 to 70 in a cohort exposed to, infected with or recovered from COVID-19 (not recorded which). The chain couples TRBV9 to TRBJ1-1; D is unclear. Input material: PBMCs or T cells enriched from blood (not recorded which). The CDR3 nucleotides read TGTGCCAGCAGCGTAGAGGGAGAGATGAACACTGAAGCTTTCTTT. Translation: CASSVEGEMNTEAFF.